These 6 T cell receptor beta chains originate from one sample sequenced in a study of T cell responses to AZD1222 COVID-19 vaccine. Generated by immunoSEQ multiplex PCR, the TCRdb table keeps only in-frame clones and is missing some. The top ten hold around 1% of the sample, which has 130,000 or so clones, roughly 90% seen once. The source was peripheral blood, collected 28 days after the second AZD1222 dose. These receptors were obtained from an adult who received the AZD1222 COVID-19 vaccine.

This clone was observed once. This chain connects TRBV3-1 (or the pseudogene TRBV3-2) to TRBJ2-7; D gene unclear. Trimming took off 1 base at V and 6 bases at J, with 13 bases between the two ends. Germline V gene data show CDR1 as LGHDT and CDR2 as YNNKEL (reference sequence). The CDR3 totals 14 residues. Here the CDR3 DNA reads TGTGCCAGCAGCCAAGGTATGGGTTTTGTCGAGCAGTACTTC. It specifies CASSQGMGFVEQYF.

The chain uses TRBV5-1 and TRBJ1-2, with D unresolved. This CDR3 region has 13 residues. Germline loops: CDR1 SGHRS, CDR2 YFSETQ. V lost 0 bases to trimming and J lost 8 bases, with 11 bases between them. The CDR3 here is CASSLAFRRGYTF. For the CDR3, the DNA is TGCGCCAGCAGCTTGGCGTTCCGACGGGGCTACACCTTC.

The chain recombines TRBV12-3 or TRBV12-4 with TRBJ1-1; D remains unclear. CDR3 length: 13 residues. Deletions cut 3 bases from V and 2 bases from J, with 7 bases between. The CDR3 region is CASSFVSNTEAFF. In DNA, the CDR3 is TGTGCCAGCAGTTTCGTCTCTAACACTGAAGCTTTCTTT.

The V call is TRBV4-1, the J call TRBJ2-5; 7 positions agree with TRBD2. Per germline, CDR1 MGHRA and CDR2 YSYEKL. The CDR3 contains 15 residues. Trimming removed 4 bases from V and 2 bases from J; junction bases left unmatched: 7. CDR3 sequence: CASSRLGLTQETQYF. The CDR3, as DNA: TGCGCCAGCAGCCGTCTGGGACTAACGCAAGAGACCCAGTACTTC.

CDR3 protein: CASSLGSASGNGEQYF. In nucleotides, the CDR3 is TGTGCCAGCAGCTTAGGATCCGCTAGCGGGAACGGGGAGCAGTACTTC. The chain joins TRBV11-1 to TRBJ2-7; 9 positions match TRBD2. The CDR3 sequence is 16 residues long. CDR1 and CDR2 from the germline V gene are SGHAT and FQDESV (reference sequence). Trimming took 1 base from V and 7 from J; bases not matched to a gene: 11.

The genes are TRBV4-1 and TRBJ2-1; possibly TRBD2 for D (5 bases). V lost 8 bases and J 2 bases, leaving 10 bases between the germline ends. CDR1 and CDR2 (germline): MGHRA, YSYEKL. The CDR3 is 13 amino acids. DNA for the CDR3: TGCGCCAGCTCGGACTCAACCTACAATGAGCAGTTCTTC. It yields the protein CASSDSTYNEQFF.